A single sample is the source of the 17 T cell receptor beta chains below, sequenced in a study of PD-L1 blockade in urothelial cancer. Method: immunoSEQ multiplex PCR; TCRdb's copy keeps in-frame clones and lacks some. The repertoire includes approximately 44,000 clones, about 90% of them detected once, and 6% to 8% sits in the top ten. Time point: peripheral blood 6 weeks after treatment start. The source material was PBMCs, sampled around atezolizumab (anti-PD-L1) treatment. These receptors all come from a man between 70 and 80 years old with urothelial cancer.

The chain is built from TRBV19 and TRBJ2-7, with D possibly being TRBD1 (6 bases). V was pared by 9 bases and J by 4 bases, with 16 bases between. The CDR3 length is 13 residues. Germline CDR1 LNHDA, CDR2 SQIVND (reference sequence). CDR3 amino acids: CASALGTLYEQYF. CDR3 nucleotide sequence: TGTGCCAGCGCCCTCGGGACACTTTACGAGCAGTACTTC.

The V call is TRBV5-5, the J call TRBJ2-7; possible D gene TRBD2, 6 bases. The V end was cut by 4 bases, the J end by 3 bases, with 17 bases between. The CDR3 runs to 15 residues. Germline V gene sequence: CDR1 SGHKS, CDR2 YYEKEE (reference sequence). The CDR3 DNA reads as TGTGCCAGCAGCGCAGATCCGGGACTCTACTACGAGCAGTACTTC. Translated: CASSADPGLYYEQYF.

This clone was observed a handful of times. The chain links TRBV19 to TRBJ1-2; maybe TRBD1 (6 bases). The CDR3 has 13 residues. CDR1 is LNHDA and CDR2 is SQIVND in the germline V gene (reference sequence). Trimming pared 6 bases from V and 8 bases from J, leaving 16 bases between. CDR3 region: CASRGQGIGGYTF. The CDR3, as DNA: TGTGCCAGTAGGGGACAAGGGATCGGAGGCTACACCTTC.

The CDR3 bases are TGCGCCAGCAGCCGGAGCCCGGACACCGGGGAGCTGTTTTTT. Translation: CASSRSPDTGELFF. V gene TRBV5-1 combines with J gene TRBJ2-2; D is uncertain. V lost 4 bases and J lost 3, with 10 bases in between. This CDR3 is built from 14 residues. CDR1 and CDR2 (germline): SGHRS, YFSETQ.

The chain has TRBV5-1 and TRBJ2-7; possible D gene TRBD1, 5 bases. The germline V gene encodes CDR1 SGHRS and CDR2 YFSETQ. V lost 3 bases and J lost 2, with 15 bases in between. This CDR3 is 15 amino acids long. The CDR3, as DNA: TGCGCCAGCAGCTATGACAGAACTTCTACCTACGAGCAGTACTTC. Protein sequence: CASSYDRTSTYEQYF. Variable domain in full (rest from reference TRBV5-1 and TRBJ2-7): KAGVTQTPRYLIKTRGQQVTLSCSPISGHRSVSWYQQTPGQGLQFLFEYFSETQRNKGNFPGRFSGRQFSNSRSEMNVSTLELGDSALYLCASSYDRTSTYEQYFGPGTRLTVT.

The rearrangement links TRBV5-4 to TRBJ2-5; 8 positions match TRBD2. Trimming at V came to 2 bases and at J to 3 bases, leaving 15 bases not matched to a gene. The CDR3 consists of 18 residues. Germline values: CDR1 SGHNT, CDR2 YYREEE (reference sequence). The chain's CDR3 is CASSLGVLSGSFEETQYF. CDR3 coding DNA: TGTGCCAGCAGCTTAGGAGTATTGAGCGGGAGCTTTGAAGAGACCCAGTACTTC. Using reference TRBV5-4 and TRBJ2-5 for the parts outside the CDR3, the full variable domain is ETGVTQSPTHLIKTRGQQVTLRCSSQSGHNTVSWYQQALGQGPQFIFQYYREEENGRGNFPPRFSGLQFPNYSSELNVNALELDDSALYLCASSLGVLSGSFEETQYFGPGTRLLVL.

The J gene is TRBJ2-7, the V gene TRBV5-1, with TRBD1 identical over 8 bases. The germline V gene encodes CDR1 SGHRS and CDR2 YFSETQ. CDR3 length: 15 amino acids. The J segment lost 3 bases and the V segment lost 0 bases, leaving 5 bases of the junction unmatched. Here the CDR3 DNA reads TGCGCCAGCAGCTTGGCCGGACAGGGCGGCTACGAGCAGTACTTC. Amino acids: CASSLAGQGGYEQYF.

The rearrangement joins TRBV19 to TRBJ2-3; 14 bases fit TRBD2. The trim removed 5 bases at V and 4 bases at J, leaving 5 bases unmatched. CDR3 length: 16 amino acids. Germline V gives CDR1 LNHDA, CDR2 SQIVND (reference sequence). The CDR3 DNA reads TGTGCCAGTAGTGCAAGACTAGCGGGAGGGTCAGATACGCAGTATTTT. It translates to CASSARLAGGSDTQYF. Full variable domain (remainder filled in from reference TRBV19 and TRBJ2-3): DGGITQSPKYLFRKEGQNVTLSCEQNLNHDAMYWYRQDPGQGLRLIYYSQIVNDFQKGDIAEGYSVSREKKESFPLTVTSAQKNPTAFYLCASSARLAGGSDTQYFGPGTRLTVL.

The V gene is TRBV28, the J gene TRBJ1-2, with 7 positions matching TRBD1. The CDR3 runs 16 residues. Per germline, CDR1 MDHEN and CDR2 SYDVKM. The ends lost 5 bases at V and 0 bases at J; junction bases unmatched: 9. CDR3 protein: CASSLSGTEANYGYTF. Written as DNA, the CDR3 is TGTGCCAGCAGTCTGTCCGGGACAGAAGCTAACTATGGCTACACCTTC.

This clone was picked up one time. This chain links TRBV11-2 with TRBJ1-6; D not certain. Germline-derived CDR1 and CDR2 are SGHAT and FQNNGV. The CDR3 covers 13 residues. The V and J ends lost 2 bases and 10 bases respectively, with 9 bases between them. The CDR3 sequence: CASSLNTYSPLHF. CDR3 DNA: TGTGCCAGCAGCTTAAACACGTACTCACCCCTCCACTTT.

The chain joins TRBV11-2 to TRBJ2-7, with D possibly TRBD2 on 6 matching bases. Germline values: CDR1 SGHAT, CDR2 FQNNGV. This CDR3 has 17 amino acids. V lost 1 base and J 2 bases, leaving 18 bases between the germline ends. The CDR3 coding sequence is TGTGCCAGCAGCTTAGTAGGATTCCGGGAGCGCGCCTACGAGCAGTACTTC. This sequence encodes CASSLVGFRERAYEQYF.

The chain employs TRBV19 and TRBJ2-1; TRBD2 agrees at 9 bases. Germline-derived CDR1 and CDR2 are LNHDA and SQIVND (reference sequence). The CDR3 consists of 17 residues. Trimming cost V 5 bases and J 2 bases; bases outside gene matches: 10. Here the CDR3 DNA reads TGTGCCAGTAGTGGGGGAGTTGTAGCGGGAGCCTACAATGAGCAGTTCTTC. It codes for CASSGGVVAGAYNEQFF.

The chain recombines TRBV5-1 with TRBJ1-5; D is ambiguous. Looked up from germline, CDR1 is SGHRS and CDR2 is YFSETQ. Trimming cost V 0 bases and J 7 bases, with 8 bases left between them. The length of the CDR3 is 13 residues. The CDR3 bases are TGCGCCAGCAGCTTGGGTGGCGGGCAGCCCCAGCATTTT. Protein product: CASSLGGGQPQHF.

The rearrangement uses TRBV4-1 and TRBJ2-7; D is perhaps TRBD1 (5 bases). Germline V gene sequence: CDR1 MGHRA, CDR2 YSYEKL. The length of the CDR3 is 16 residues. V was pared by 0 bases and J by 3 bases, with 15 bases between. This CDR3 is CASSQDRAGIIYEQYF. DNA of the CDR3: TGCGCCAGCAGCCAAGATAGGGCAGGGATCATCTACGAGCAGTACTTC.

The genes are TRBV9 and TRBJ2-5, with TRBD2 matching 9 bases. The DNA end favors TRBJ2-7, so the J call may be wrong. The CDR3 spans 15 residues. Germline assignment: CDR1 SGDLS and CDR2 YYNGEE. The CDR3 DNA follows: TGTGCCAGCAGCGTAGGAAATAGCGGGGGCTACGAGCAGTACTTC. Translation gives CASSVGNSGGYEQYF.

V gene TRBV5-1 combines with J gene TRBJ1-5; the match to TRBD1 covers 9 bases. This CDR3 region has 15 residues. Germline loops: CDR1 SGHRS, CDR2 YFSETQ. The V and J ends lost 5 bases and 0 bases, in that order; junction bases with no gene match: 3. The DNA of the CDR3 is TGCGCCAGCAGACCGACAGGGGGTAGCAATCAGCCCCAGCATTTT. It yields the protein CASRPTGGSNQPQHF.

The chain recombines TRBV28 with TRBJ2-1; 7 bases are shared with TRBD2. V was pared by 5 bases and J by 7 bases, with 14 bases of the junction left unmatched. This CDR3 is 16 amino acids long. Germline loops: CDR1 MDHEN, CDR2 SYDVKM. Here the CDR3 reads CASSPPGLTWGNEQFF. Written as DNA, the CDR3 is TGTGCCAGCAGTCCCCCGGGACTAACGTGGGGGAATGAGCAGTTCTTC.